This TCR beta chain was profiled in a study of monozygotic twins with inflammatory bowel disease. Each donor supplied about 2.5 ml of blood. A template switching step added UMIs, each with a 6-nucleotide sample barcode. For each CDR3 protein, TCRdb gives one entry from its re-call of the 5' RACE reads, without DNA. This sample's table has more than 300,000 distinct CDR3 sequences. Germline values: CDR1 SGHNT, CDR2 YYREEE (reference sequence). The CDR3 has 16 residues. The receptor was derived from a human donor with ulcerative colitis or Crohn's disease, or a healthy co-twin of an affected twin (not recorded which). The sample comprised blood. This sequence joins TRBV5-4 and TRBJ2-1; no DNA is available, so the TRBD2 call from TCRdb remains unchecked. The chain's CDR3 is CASSHTSGGAGNEQFF.